Detailed here is one T cell receptor (beta chain). Its antigen is unidentified. PCR was performed using 60 Vbeta and 13 Jbeta primers. Method: immunoSEQ multiplex PCR; TCRdb's copy keeps in-frame clones and lacks some. The sample lists roughly 65,000 clones; 80% were seen once. At collection, donors were nominally healthy, but unrecorded immune exposures were probable. The sample belongs to a study of cytomegalovirus exposure and HLA in healthy donors. Study-level background: Sequencing of some 200 million T cells in an earlier analysis found roughly 120 million unique TCR beta sequences.

Points from the study as a whole: It was in a later analysis that TCR association rates were seen to vary by HLA locus, highest for DRB1 and lowest for HLA-C.

What was sequenced was PBMCs. This TCR was sampled from a woman aged 30 to 39 in good health and CMV-seronegative.

The CDR3 is CASSSGRGAQGAFF. The CDR3 coding sequence is TGTGCCAGCAGCTCGGGCCGGGGGGCACAGGGAGCTTTCTTT. This chain joins TRBV25-1 and TRBJ1-1, with D perhaps matching TRBD1 (6 bases). The ends were cut back, 6 bases at V and 10 bases at J, with 21 bases in the middle. The CDR3 has 14 amino acids. Germline-derived CDR1 and CDR2 are MGHDK and SYGVNS.